This T cell receptor beta chain was sequenced during a study of OX40 agonist ivuxolimab in advanced cancers. As for the study in general: A history of anti-PD-1, anti-PD-L1 or anti-CTLA-4 therapy was acceptable, and over 35% had some. Three dose-escalation patients had partial responses: one with hepatocellular carcinoma and two with cutaneous melanoma. Study-wide results and caveats: Some patients who did not respond also had low normalized T-cell clonal expansion.

Blood specimens came from baseline, cycle 4 day 1, and cycle 7 day 1. The CDR3 spans 14 residues. The V end was cut by 2 bases, the J end by 5 bases, with 12 bases between. Germline CDR1 SEHNR, CDR2 FQNEAQ (reference sequence). With regard to this clone: The antigen is unknown.

Sequencing used immunoSEQ multiplex PCR; TCRdb keeps in-frame clones, though not all of them. This repertoire shows roughly 100,000 clones, 90% to 95% found once; its top ten account for approximately 0.78%. The sample consisted of CD4+ or CD8+ T cells sorted from blood, taken in a trial of the OX40 agonist ivuxolimab. The source of this sequence is an adult with an advanced solid tumor such as melanoma, head and neck, liver or kidney cancer. The rearrangement joins TRBV7-9 to TRBJ1-1; possible D gene TRBD1, 5 bases. DNA of the CDR3: TGTGCCAGCAGCTTACAGGGCAAGGGGACTGAAGCTTTCTTT. Its translation: CASSLQGKGTEAFF.